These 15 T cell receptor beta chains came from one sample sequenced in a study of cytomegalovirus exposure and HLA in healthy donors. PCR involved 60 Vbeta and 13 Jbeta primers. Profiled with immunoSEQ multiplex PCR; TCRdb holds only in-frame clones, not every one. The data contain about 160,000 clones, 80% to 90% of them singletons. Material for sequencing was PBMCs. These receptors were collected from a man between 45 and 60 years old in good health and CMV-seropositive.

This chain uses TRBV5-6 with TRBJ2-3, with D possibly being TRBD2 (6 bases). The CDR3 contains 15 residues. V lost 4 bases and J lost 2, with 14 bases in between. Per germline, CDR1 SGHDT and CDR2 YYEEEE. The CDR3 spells CASSGHGGVTDTQYF. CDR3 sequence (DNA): TGTGCCAGCAGCGGGCACGGGGGAGTCACAGATACGCAGTATTTT. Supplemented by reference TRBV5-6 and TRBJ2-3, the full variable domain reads DAGVTQSPTHLIKTRGQQVTLRCSPKSGHDTVSWYQQALGQGPQFIFQYYEEEERQRGNFPDRFSGHQFPNYSSELNVNALLLGDSALYLCASSGHGGVTDTQYFGPGTRLTVL.

The CDR3 spells CASSPSGTGSRATGELFF. In nucleotides, the CDR3 is TGTGCCAGCTCACCTTCCGGGACAGGGTCCCGAGCCACCGGGGAGCTGTTTTTT. The rearrangement links TRBV18 to TRBJ2-2, with 9 bases lining up with TRBD1. Germline V gene data show CDR1 as KGHSH and CDR2 as LQKENI. V shed 3 bases and J 4 bases; nucleotides not matched to a gene: 12. This CDR3 has 18 residues.

The CDR3 DNA sequence: TGTGCCAGCTCACCTCGACAGGCCGTGACCTACGAGCAGTACTTC. It translates to CASSPRQAVTYEQYF. This chain uses TRBV18 with TRBJ2-7, with D possibly matching TRBD1 (6 bases). CDR3 length equals 15 residues. Trimming took off 3 bases at V and 2 bases at J, with 14 bases between the two ends. Germline CDR1 KGHSH, CDR2 LQKENI.

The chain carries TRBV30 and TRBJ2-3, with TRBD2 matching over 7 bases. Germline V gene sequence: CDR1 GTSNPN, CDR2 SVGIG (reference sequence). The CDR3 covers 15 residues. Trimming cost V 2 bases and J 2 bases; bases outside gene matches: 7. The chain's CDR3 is CAWSRASGNTDTQYF. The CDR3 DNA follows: TGTGCCTGGAGTCGTGCTAGCGGAAACACAGATACGCAGTATTTT.

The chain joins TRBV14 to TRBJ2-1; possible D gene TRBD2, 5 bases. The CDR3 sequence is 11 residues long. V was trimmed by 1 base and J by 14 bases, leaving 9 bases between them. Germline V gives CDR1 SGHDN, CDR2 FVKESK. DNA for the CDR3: TGTGCCAGCAGCCAAGGCGGACTGGAGTTCTTC. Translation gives CASSQGGLEFF.

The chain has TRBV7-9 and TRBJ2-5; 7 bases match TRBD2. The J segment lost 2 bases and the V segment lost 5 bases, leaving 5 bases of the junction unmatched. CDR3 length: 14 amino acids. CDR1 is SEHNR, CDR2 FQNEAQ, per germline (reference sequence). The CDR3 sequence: CASSLFGGQETQYF. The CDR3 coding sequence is TGTGCCAGCAGCCTTTTCGGGGGGCAAGAGACCCAGTACTTC.

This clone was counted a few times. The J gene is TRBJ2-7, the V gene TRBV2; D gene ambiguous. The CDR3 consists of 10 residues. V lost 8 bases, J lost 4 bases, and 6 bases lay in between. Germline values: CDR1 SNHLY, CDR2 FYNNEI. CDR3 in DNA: TGTGCCAGCGCAGTGTACGAGCAGTACTTC. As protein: CASAVYEQYF. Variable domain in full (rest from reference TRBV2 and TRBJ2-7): EPEVTQTPSHQVTQMGQEVILRCVPISNHLYFYWYRQILGQKVEFLVSFYNNEISEKSEIFDDQFSVERPDGSNFTLKIRSTKLEDSAMYFCASAVYEQYFGPGTRLTVT.

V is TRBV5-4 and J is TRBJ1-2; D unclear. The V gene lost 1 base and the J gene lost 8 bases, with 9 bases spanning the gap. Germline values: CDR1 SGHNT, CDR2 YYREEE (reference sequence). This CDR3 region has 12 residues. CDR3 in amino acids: CASSLMAEGYTF. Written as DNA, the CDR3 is TGTGCCAGCAGCTTGATGGCAGAAGGCTACACCTTC.

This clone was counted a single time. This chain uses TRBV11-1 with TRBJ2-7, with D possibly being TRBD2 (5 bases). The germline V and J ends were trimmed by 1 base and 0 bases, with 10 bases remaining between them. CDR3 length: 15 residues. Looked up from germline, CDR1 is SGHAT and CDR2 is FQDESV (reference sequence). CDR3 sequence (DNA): TGTGCCAGCAGCTTAGAATTAGGGAGCTCCTACGAGCAGTACTTC. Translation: CASSLELGSSYEQYF. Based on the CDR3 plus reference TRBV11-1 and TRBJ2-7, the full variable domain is EAEVAQSPRYKITEKSQAVAFWCDPISGHATLYWYRQILGQGPELLVQFQDESVVDDSQLPKDRFSAERLKGVDSTLKIQPAELGDSAMYLCASSLELGSSYEQYFGPGTRLTVT.

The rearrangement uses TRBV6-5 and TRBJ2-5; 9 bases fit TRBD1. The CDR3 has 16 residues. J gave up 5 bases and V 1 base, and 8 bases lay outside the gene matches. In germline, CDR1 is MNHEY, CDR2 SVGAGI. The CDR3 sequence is CASSYWDREGMETQYF. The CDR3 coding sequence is TGTGCCAGCAGTTACTGGGACAGGGAGGGAATGGAGACCCAGTACTTC.

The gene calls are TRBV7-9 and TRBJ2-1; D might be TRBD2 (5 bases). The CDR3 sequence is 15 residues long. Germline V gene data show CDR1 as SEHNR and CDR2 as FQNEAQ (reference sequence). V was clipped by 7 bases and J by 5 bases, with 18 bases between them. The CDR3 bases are TGTGCCAGCACCGAAGGGAGCGGAGTTAACAATGAGCAGTTCTTC. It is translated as CASTEGSGVNNEQFF.

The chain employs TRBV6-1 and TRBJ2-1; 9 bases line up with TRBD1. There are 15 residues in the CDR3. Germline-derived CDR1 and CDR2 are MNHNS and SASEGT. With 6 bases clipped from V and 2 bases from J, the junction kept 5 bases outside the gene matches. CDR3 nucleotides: TGTGCCAGCAGAGGGACAGGGAGGGCCTACAATGAGCAGTTCTTC. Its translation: CASRGTGRAYNEQFF.

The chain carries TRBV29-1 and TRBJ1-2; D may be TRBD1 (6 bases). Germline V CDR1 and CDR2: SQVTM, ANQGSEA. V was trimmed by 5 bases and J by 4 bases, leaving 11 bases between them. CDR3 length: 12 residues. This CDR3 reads CSVNQGIYGYTF. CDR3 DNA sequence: TGCAGCGTTAACCAGGGGATCTATGGCTACACCTTC.

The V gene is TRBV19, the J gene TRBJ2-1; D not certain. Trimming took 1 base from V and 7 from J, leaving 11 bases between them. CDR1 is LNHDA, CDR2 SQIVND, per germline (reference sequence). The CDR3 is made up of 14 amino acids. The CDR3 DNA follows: TGTGCCAGTAGTATAGTACCAGGTTGGAATGAGCAGTTCTTC. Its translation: CASSIVPGWNEQFF.

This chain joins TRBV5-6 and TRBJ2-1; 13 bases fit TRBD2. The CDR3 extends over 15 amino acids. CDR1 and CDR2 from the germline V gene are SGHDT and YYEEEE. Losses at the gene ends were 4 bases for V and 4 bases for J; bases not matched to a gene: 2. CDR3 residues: CASSQGLAGYNEQFF. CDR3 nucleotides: TGTGCCAGCAGCCAGGGACTAGCGGGGTACAATGAGCAGTTCTTC.